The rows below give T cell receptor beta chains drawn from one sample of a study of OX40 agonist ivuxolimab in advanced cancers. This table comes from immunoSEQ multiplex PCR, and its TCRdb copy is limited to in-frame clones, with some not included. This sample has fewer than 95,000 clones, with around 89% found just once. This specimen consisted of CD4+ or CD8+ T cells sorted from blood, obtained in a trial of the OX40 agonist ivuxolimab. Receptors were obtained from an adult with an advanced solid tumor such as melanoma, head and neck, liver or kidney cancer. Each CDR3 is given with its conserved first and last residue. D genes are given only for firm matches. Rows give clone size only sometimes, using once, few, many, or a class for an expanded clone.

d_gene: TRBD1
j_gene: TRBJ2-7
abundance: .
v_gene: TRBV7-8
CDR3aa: CASSPGTGGVYEQYF
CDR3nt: TGTGCCAGCAGCCCGGGGACAGGGGGCGTCTACGAGCAGTACTTC

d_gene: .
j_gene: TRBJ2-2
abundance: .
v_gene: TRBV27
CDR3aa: CASSSQGTITGELFF
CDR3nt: TGTGCCAGCAGTTCCCAAGGAACAATCACCGGGGAGCTGTTTTTT

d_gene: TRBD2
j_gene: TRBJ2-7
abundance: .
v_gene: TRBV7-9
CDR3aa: CASSINRGTSGNEQYF
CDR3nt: TGTGCCAGCAGCATCAACAGGGGGACTAGCGGCAACGAGCAGTACTTC

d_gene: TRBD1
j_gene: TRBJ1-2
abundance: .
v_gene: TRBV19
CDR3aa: CASRRKQGAPYGYTF
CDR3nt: TGTGCCAGTAGAAGGAAGCAGGGGGCGCCCTATGGCTACACCTTC

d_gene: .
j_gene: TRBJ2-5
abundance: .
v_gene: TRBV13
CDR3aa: CASSLGQPETQYF
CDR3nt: TGTGCCAGCAGCTTAGGGCAGCCGGAGACCCAGTACTTC

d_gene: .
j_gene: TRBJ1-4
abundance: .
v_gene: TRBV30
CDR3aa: CAWSVPPQKLFF
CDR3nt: TGTGCCTGGAGTGTCCCCCCCCAAAAACTGTTTTTT

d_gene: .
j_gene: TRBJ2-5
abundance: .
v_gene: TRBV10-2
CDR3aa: CASSGTQVGQETQYF
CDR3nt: TGCGCCAGCAGTGGGACACAGGTGGGCCAAGAGACCCAGTACTTC

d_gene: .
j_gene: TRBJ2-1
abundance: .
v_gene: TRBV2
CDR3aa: CASSRLPSSYNEQFF
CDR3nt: TGTGCCAGCAGTCGCCTCCCTTCCTCCTACAATGAGCAGTTCTTC

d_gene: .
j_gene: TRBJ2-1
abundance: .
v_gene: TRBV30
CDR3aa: CASRGIGNNEQFF
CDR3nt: TGTGCCTCCCGAGGGATTGGTAACAATGAGCAGTTCTTC

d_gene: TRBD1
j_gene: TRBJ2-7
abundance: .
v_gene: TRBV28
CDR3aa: CASSFHRGLDEQYF
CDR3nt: TGTGCCAGCAGTTTTCACAGGGGGCTAGACGAGCAGTACTTC

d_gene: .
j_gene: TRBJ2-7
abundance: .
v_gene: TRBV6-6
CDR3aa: CASSYKAGPYEQYF
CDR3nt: TGTGCCAGCAGTTACAAGGCAGGGCCCTACGAGCAGTACTTC

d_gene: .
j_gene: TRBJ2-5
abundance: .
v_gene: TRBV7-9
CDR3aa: CASSLVRWGRIQETQYF
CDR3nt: TGTGCCAGCAGCTTAGTTCGGTGGGGACGGATACAAGAGACCCAGTACTTC

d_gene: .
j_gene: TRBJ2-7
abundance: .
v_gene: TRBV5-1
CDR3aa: CASSLRGAGDEQYF
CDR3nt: TGCGCCAGCAGCTTGAGGGGGGCCGGGGACGAGCAGTACTTC

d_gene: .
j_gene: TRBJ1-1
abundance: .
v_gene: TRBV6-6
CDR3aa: CASSYLGTGPGTEAFF
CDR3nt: TGTGCCAGCAGTTACTTAGGGACTGGGCCTGGCACCGAAGCTTTCTTT

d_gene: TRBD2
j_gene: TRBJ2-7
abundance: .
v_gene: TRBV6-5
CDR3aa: CASRPSGNYEQYF
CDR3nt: TGTGCCAGCAGACCTAGCGGGAACTACGAGCAGTACTTC

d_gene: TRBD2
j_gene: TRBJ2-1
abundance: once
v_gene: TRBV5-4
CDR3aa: CASSLAPSGSFYNEQFF
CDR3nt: TGTGCCAGCAGCTTGGCGCCTAGCGGGAGTTTCTACAATGAGCAGTTCTTC

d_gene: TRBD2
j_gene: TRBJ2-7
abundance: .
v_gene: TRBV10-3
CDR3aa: CAIGAAASGRDEQYF
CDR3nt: TGTGCCATCGGTGCGGCTGCGAGCGGGAGGGACGAGCAGTACTTC

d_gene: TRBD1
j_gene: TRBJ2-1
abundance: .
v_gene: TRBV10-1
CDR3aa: CASSESRMDRVGNEQFF
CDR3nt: TGCGCCAGCAGTGAGTCGCGCATGGACAGGGTGGGAAATGAGCAGTTCTTC

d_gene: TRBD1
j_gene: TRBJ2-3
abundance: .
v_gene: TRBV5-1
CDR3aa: CASSRRTGVVDTQYF
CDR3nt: TGCGCCAGCAGCCGTCGGACAGGGGTAGTAGATACGCAGTATTTT

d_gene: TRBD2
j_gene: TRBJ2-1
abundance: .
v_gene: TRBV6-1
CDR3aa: CASSLAGPFYNEQFF
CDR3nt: TGTGCCAGCAGTCTAGCGGGACCTTTTTACAATGAGCAGTTCTTC

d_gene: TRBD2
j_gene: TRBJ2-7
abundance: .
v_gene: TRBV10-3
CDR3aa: CAISEVLAGGPRREQYF
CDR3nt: TGTGCCATCAGTGAGGTCCTAGCGGGAGGGCCGCGGCGCGAGCAGTACTTC

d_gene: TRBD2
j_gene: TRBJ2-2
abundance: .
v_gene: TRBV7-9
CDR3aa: CASSLRREPAGELFF
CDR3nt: TGTGCCAGCAGCTTAAGGCGGGAGCCAGCCGGGGAGCTGTTTTTT

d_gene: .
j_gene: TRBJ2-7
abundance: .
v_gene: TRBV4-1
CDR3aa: CASSLDSVNYEQYF
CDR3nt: TGCGCCAGCAGCCTAGATTCCGTAAACTACGAGCAGTACTTC

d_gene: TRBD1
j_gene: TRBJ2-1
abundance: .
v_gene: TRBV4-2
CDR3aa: CASSQNKFHAGTGFNEQFF
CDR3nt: TGTGCCAGCAGCCAGAACAAGTTCCACGCCGGGACAGGGTTCAATGAGCAGTTCTTC

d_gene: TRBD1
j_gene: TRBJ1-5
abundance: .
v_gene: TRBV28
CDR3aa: CASNLQGLGYQPQHF
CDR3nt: TGTGCCAGCAACCTACAGGGGTTGGGGTATCAGCCCCAGCATTTT

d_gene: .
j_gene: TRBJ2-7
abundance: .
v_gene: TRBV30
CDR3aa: CAANYRVGGYEQYF
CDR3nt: TGTGCGGCAAATTACAGGGTGGGGGGTTACGAGCAGTACTTC

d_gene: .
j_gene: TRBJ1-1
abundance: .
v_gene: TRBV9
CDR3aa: CASSVEQAWGTEAFF
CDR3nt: TGTGCCAGCAGCGTAGAACAGGCCTGGGGCACTGAAGCTTTCTTT

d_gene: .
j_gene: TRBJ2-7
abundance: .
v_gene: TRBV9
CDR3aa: CASSPTGTGEGEQYF
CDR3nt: TGTGCCAGCAGCCCAACCGGGACTGGAGAGGGGGAGCAGTACTTC

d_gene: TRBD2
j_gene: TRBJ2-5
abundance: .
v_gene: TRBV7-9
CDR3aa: CASSLLAGLQETQYF
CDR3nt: TGTGCCAGCAGCTTACTAGCGGGGCTCCAAGAGACCCAGTACTTC

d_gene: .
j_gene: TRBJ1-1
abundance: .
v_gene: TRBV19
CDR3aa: CASRSPGFTEAFF
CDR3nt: TGTGCCAGTAGATCCCCCGGGTTCACTGAAGCTTTCTTT

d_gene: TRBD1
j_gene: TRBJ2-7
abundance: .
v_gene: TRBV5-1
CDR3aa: CASSLSGQISYEQYF
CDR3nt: TGCGCCAGCAGCTTGTCGGGACAGATCTCCTACGAGCAGTACTTC

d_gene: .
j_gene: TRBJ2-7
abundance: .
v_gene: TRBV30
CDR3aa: CAWIGRSSYEQYF
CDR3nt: TGTGCCTGGATCGGCCGATCAAGCTACGAGCAGTACTTC

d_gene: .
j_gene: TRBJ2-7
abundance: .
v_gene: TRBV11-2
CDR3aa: CASSSPDTSYEQYF
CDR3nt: TGTGCCAGCAGCTCGCCGGACACTTCCTACGAGCAGTACTTC

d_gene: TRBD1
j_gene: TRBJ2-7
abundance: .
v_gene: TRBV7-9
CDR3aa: CASSSQGADEQYF
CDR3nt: TGTGCCAGCAGTTCCCAGGGGGCCGACGAGCAGTACTTC

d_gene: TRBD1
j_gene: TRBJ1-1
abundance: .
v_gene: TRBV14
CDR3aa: CASRGGQKNTEAFF
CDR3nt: TGTGCCAGCAGAGGGGGACAGAAGAACACTGAAGCTTTCTTT

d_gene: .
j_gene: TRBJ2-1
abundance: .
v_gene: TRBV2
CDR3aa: CASSADRDLSYNEQFF
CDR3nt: TGTGCCAGCAGCGCGGACCGGGACCTTTCATACAATGAGCAGTTCTTC

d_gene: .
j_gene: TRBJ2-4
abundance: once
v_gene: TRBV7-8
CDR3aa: CASSPDRRAKNIQYF
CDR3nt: TGTGCCAGCAGCCCCGACCGCCGAGCCAAAAACATTCAGTACTTC

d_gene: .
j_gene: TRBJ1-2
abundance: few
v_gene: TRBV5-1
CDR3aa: CASSLQGGDGYTF
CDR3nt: TGCGCCAGCAGCTTACAGGGCGGGGATGGCTACACCTTC

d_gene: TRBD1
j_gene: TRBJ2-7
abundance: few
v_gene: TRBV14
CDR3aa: CASSLGTGGAGYEQYF
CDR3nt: TGTGCCAGCAGCCTAGGGACAGGGGGCGCAGGATACGAGCAGTACTTC

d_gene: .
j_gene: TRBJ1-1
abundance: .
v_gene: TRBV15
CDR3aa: CATSRIQYRRMNTEAFF
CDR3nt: TGTGCCACCAGCAGAATCCAGTACAGGCGCATGAACACTGAAGCTTTCTTT

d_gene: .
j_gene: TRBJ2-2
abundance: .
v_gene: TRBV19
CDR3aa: CASSMGYVGTGELFF
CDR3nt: TGTGCCAGTAGTATGGGTTACGTTGGCACCGGGGAGCTGTTTTTT

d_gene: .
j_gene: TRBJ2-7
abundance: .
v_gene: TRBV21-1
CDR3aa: CASSKCDSSYEQYF
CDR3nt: TGTGCCAGCAGCAAATGTGACAGTTCCTACGAGCAGTACTTC

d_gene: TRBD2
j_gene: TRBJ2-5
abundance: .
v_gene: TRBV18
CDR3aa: CASSPEASGYTQYF
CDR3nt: TGTGCCAGCTCACCGGAGGCTAGCGGGTACACCCAGTACTTC

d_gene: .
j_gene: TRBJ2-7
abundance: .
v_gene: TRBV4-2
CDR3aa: CASSQDSPGAYEQYF
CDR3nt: TGTGCCAGCAGCCAAGATTCGCCAGGGGCCTACGAGCAGTACTTC

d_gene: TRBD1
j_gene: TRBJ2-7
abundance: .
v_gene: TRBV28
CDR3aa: CASSSSGTGDVYEQYF
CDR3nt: TGTGCCAGCAGTTCTTCCGGGACAGGGGACGTCTACGAGCAGTACTTC

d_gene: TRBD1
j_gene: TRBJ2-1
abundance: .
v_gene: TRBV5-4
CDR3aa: CASRPGQYNEQFF
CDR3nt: TGTGCCAGCAGACCGGGACAGTACAATGAGCAGTTCTTC

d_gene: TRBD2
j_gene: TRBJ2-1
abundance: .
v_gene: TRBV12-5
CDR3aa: CASGLTGTSGRERNEQFF
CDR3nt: TGTGCTAGTGGTTTGACCGGGACTAGCGGGAGGGAGAGGAATGAGCAGTTCTTC

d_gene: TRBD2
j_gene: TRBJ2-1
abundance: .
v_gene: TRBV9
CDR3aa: CASSPRGAGGSYNEQFF
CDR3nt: TGTGCCAGCAGCCCCCGTGGGGCGGGGGGCTCCTACAATGAGCAGTTCTTC

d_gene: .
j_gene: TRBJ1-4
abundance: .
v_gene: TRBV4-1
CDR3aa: CASSQDSGIEKLFF
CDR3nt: TGCGCCAGCAGCCAGGATTCAGGGATTGAAAAACTGTTTTTT

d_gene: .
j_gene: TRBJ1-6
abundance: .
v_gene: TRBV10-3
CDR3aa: CAISEMEPKTLHF
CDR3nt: TGTGCCATCAGTGAGATGGAGCCAAAAACCCTCCACTTT

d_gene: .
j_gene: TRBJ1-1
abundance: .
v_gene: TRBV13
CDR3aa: CASSLAGGATTEAFF
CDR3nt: TGTGCCAGCAGCTTAGCTGGTGGGGCTACCACTGAAGCTTTCTTT

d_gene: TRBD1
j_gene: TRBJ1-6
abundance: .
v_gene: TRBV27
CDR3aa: CASSDLKGASGSPLHF
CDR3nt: TGTGCCAGCAGTGACCTTAAGGGGGCCAGTGGTTCACCCCTCCACTTT

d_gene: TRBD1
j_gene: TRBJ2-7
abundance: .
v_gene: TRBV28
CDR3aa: CASMTGTGPYEQYF
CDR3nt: TGTGCCAGCATGACCGGGACAGGGCCCTACGAGCAGTACTTC

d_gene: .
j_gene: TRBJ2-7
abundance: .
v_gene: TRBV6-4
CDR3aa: CASRGPPYEQYF
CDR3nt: TGTGCCAGCAGAGGACCCCCTTACGAGCAGTACTTC

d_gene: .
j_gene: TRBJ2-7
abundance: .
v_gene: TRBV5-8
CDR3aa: CASSYSGASQF
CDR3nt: TGTGCCAGCAGCTACTCGGGGGCTTCTCAATTC

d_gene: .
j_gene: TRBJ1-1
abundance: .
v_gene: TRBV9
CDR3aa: CASSAAGGGVTEAFF
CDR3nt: TGTGCCAGCAGCGCCGCCGGGGGCGGCGTCACTGAAGCTTTCTTT

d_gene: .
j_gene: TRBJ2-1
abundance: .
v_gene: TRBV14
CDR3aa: CASSQASLASRFF
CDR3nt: TGTGCCAGCAGCCAAGCATCTCTAGCTAGCAGATTCTTC

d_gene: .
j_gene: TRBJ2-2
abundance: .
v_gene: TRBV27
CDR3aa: CASSHSNTGELFF
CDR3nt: TGTGCCAGCAGTCACTCGAACACCGGGGAGCTGTTTTTT